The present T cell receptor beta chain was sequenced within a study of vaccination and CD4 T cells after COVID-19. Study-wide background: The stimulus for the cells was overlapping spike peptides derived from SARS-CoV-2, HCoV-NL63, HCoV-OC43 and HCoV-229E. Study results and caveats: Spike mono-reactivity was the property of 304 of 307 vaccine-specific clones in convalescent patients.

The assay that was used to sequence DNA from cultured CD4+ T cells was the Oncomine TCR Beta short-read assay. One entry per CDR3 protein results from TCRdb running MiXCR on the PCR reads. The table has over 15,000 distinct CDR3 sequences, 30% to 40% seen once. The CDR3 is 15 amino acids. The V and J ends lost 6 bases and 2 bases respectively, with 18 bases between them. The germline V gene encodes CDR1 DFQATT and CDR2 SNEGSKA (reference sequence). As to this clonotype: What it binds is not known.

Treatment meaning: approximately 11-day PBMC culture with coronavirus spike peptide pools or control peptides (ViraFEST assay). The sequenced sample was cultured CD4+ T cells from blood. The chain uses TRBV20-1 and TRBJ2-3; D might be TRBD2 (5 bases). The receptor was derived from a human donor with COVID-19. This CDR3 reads CSATRPDGDTDTQYF. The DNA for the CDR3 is TGCAGTGCCACCCGACCGGACGGGGACACAGATACGCAGTATTTT.